These 20 T cell receptor beta chains were all obtained from the same sample, sequenced in a study of control samples from healthy donors and cancer patients. The repertoire was sequenced with immunoSEQ multiplex PCR; TCRdb's copy has only in-frame clones and lacks some. The sample contains 150,000 to 200,000 clones, 85% to 95% of which appear only once. The sequencing sample was made of blood. The receptors originated from a woman aged 18-29 years in good health.

CDR3 amino acids: CASSAAPPGAGNQPQHF. As DNA, the CDR3 is TGTGCCAGCAGTGCCGCCCCACCAGGGGCTGGGAATCAGCCCCAGCATTTT. The chain recombines TRBV6-4 with TRBJ1-5; a possible D gene is TRBD1 (6 bases). V lost 4 bases and J lost 4, with 20 bases in between. Germline V gene sequence: CDR1 MRHNA, CDR2 SNTAGT. CDR3 length: 17 residues.

CDR3 in DNA: TGTGCCAGCAGTTCCCGACCGAACGAGCAGTACTTC. This sequence encodes CASSSRPNEQYF. V is TRBV27 and J is TRBJ2-7, with no clear D. The V end was cut by 4 bases, the J end by 5 bases, with 9 bases between. The CDR3 totals 12 residues. Germline values: CDR1 MNHEY, CDR2 SMNVEV (reference sequence).

This chain uses TRBV19 with TRBJ1-1, with D possibly matching TRBD1 (5 bases). The CDR3 is 15 amino acids. In germline, CDR1 is LNHDA, CDR2 SQIVND (reference sequence). The ends were cut back, 4 bases at V and 4 bases at J, with 16 bases in the middle. In nucleotides, the CDR3 is TGTGCCAGTAGTAGATCAGGGCCTTTGGGCACTGAAGCTTTCTTT. It specifies CASSRSGPLGTEAFF.

Here the CDR3 reads CASSQGVNQPQHF. CDR3 coding DNA: TGCGCCAGCAGCCAAGGGGTAAATCAGCCCCAGCATTTT. The genes are TRBV4-1 and TRBJ1-5; no clear D gene. CDR3 length: 13 residues. Germline V gene sequence: CDR1 MGHRA, CDR2 YSYEKL. Between the trimmed V and J ends, which lost 1 base and 4 bases, there was a span of 5 bases.

The gene calls are TRBV7-9 and TRBJ1-6; no reliable D call. CDR1 and CDR2 (germline): SEHNR, FQNEAQ (reference sequence). V lost 0 bases to trimming and J lost 11 bases, with 14 bases between them. This CDR3 region has 15 residues. The CDR3 spells CASSLAKGFDTPLHF. The CDR3 DNA reads TGTGCCAGCAGCTTAGCAAAGGGTTTCGACACACCCCTCCACTTT.

Concerning this clone itself: The same CDR3 can be traced to other DNA sequences in this sample. This chain uses TRBV7-9 with TRBJ1-6, with no clear D. The V and J ends lost 5 bases and 5 bases respectively, with 4 bases between them. This CDR3 has 12 residues. CDR1 is SEHNR and CDR2 is FQNEAQ in the germline V gene (reference sequence). The CDR3 reads CASSLDNSPLHF. The DNA for the CDR3 is TGTGCCAGCAGCCTAGATAATTCACCCCTCCACTTT.

The genes are TRBV20-1 and TRBJ2-7, with 8 positions matching TRBD1. From germline, CDR1 is DFQATT and CDR2 SNEGSKA (reference sequence). J lost 6 bases, V lost 6 bases, and 4 bases had no gene match. There are 11 residues in the CDR3. The CDR3 bases are TGCAGTGCCATAGACAGGGGCGAGCAGTACTTC. The encoded protein is CSAIDRGEQYF.

J is TRBJ2-5 and V is TRBV7-2, with 8 bases that match TRBD1. The germline V gene encodes CDR1 SGHTA and CDR2 FQGNSA. CDR3 length equals 16 residues. V lost 5 bases and J lost 1; bases outside the gene matches: 9. The CDR3 reads CASSPRDRRSQETQYF. The CDR3 coding sequence is TGTGCCAGCAGCCCCCGGGACAGGCGATCCCAAGAGACCCAGTACTTC.

The chain has TRBV28 and TRBJ1-2, with unresolved D. Trimming shortened V by 7 bases and J by 4 bases, and 22 bases separated the two germline ends. The germline gives CDR1 MDHEN, CDR2 SYDVKM. The CDR3 is 16 residues long. CDR3 in DNA: TGTGCCAGCACCTCGAAAGGGTTGTTTCACATCTATGGCTACACCTTC. This gives the protein CASTSKGLFHIYGYTF.

The rearrangement joins TRBV5-1 to TRBJ1-2; TRBD1 matches at 9 bases. The germline gives CDR1 SGHRS, CDR2 YFSETQ. V dropped 6 bases and J dropped 3; count of bases not matched to a gene: 6. CDR3 length: 14 amino acids. CDR3 protein: CASNLQGADYGYTF. The DNA for the CDR3 is TGCGCCAGCAACCTACAGGGGGCAGACTATGGCTACACCTTC.

CDR3 loop: CASGLAGGAYNEQFF. The CDR3 nucleotides are TGTGCCAGCGGTCTAGCGGGAGGAGCATACAATGAGCAGTTCTTC. The rearrangement uses TRBV28 and TRBJ2-1; 11 positions agree with TRBD2. CDR3 size: 15 residues. The germline V gene encodes CDR1 MDHEN and CDR2 SYDVKM. J lost 4 bases, V lost 8 bases, and 7 bases had no gene match. Full variable domain (rest looked up from reference TRBV28 and TRBJ2-1): DVKVTQSSRYLVKRTGEKVFLECVQDMDHENMFWYRQDPGLGLRLIYFSYDVKMKEKGDIPEGYSVSREKKERFSLILESASTNQTSMYLCASGLAGGAYNEQFFGPGTRLTVL.

The chain is built from TRBV4-3 and TRBJ1-1; 8 positions match TRBD1. Per germline, CDR1 LGHNA and CDR2 YSLEER. The CDR3 extends over 18 amino acids. V was clipped by 1 base and J by 0 bases; unmatched bases: 10. The CDR3 DNA reads TGCGCCAGCAGCCAAGGTGCAGGGGGCCTTTACATGAACACTGAAGCTTTCTTT. It is translated as CASSQGAGGLYMNTEAFF.

V and J are TRBV5-1 and TRBJ2-5; D ambiguous. The CDR3 runs 12 residues. The V gene lost 2 bases and the J gene lost 5 bases, with 7 bases spanning the gap. Germline V CDR1 and CDR2: SGHRS, YFSETQ. The CDR3 is CASSFAGETQYF. Here the CDR3 DNA reads TGCGCCAGCAGCTTCGCCGGGGAGACCCAGTACTTC.

The chain employs TRBV7-3 and TRBJ1-1; D gene ambiguous. V lost 4 bases to trimming and J lost 1 base, with 19 bases between them. CDR1 and CDR2 (germline): SGHTA, FQGTGA. The CDR3 is 17 residues long. This chain's CDR3 is CASSSGSYLRPNTEAFF. CDR3 nucleotide sequence: TGTGCCAGCAGCTCGGGCAGTTACCTCCGACCGAACACTGAAGCTTTCTTT.

The V call is TRBV24-1, the J call TRBJ1-2; 11 bases line up with TRBD1. The CDR3 spans 15 residues. Losses at the gene ends were 4 bases for V and 5 bases for J; bases not matched to a gene: 5. Per germline, CDR1 KGHDR and CDR2 SFDVKD. The CDR3 DNA is TGTGCCACCAGTGACCCGGGACAGGGGGGATATGGCTACACCTTC. Translated: CATSDPGQGGYGYTF.

V and J are TRBV28 and TRBJ2-4; possible D gene TRBD2, 6 bases. The germline V gene encodes CDR1 MDHEN and CDR2 SYDVKM. Trimming removed 6 bases from V and 1 base from J, with 19 bases in between. CDR3 length: 17 residues. CDR3 bases: TGTGCCAGCAGCTGGGGCGGGAACTACGGGGCCAAAAACATTCAGTACTTC. Translated, it gives CASSWGGNYGAKNIQYF.

A remark on this clone: The sample carries other DNA sequences with the same CDR3. This chain joins TRBV28 and TRBJ1-2; D is unclear. V was trimmed by 3 bases and J by 5 bases, leaving 10 bases between them. The CDR3 is 13 amino acids. Germline V gene sequence: CDR1 MDHEN, CDR2 SYDVKM. CDR3 sequence reads: CASSFRGRYGYTF. The DNA of the CDR3 is TGTGCCAGCAGTTTCCGGGGAAGGTATGGCTACACCTTC.

The chain is built from TRBV5-5 and TRBJ2-1; 7 nucleotides line up with TRBD2. Per the germline V gene, CDR1 is SGHKS and CDR2 is YYEKEE (reference sequence). V lost 4 bases and J lost 0; bases outside the gene matches: 13. The CDR3 totals 18 residues. The chain's CDR3 is CASSRSSTGGLSYNEQFF. The CDR3 bases are TGTGCCAGCAGCAGATCCTCTACGGGAGGCCTCTCCTACAATGAGCAGTTCTTC.

This clone is a singleton in its sample. The gene calls are TRBV7-9 and TRBJ2-1; 7 bases align to TRBD1. The CDR3 runs to 18 residues. With 5 bases clipped from V and 4 bases from J, the junction kept 17 bases outside the gene matches. The germline gives CDR1 SEHNR, CDR2 FQNEAQ (reference sequence). CDR3: CASSPRGQTGLGYNEQFF. As DNA, the CDR3 is TGTGCCAGCAGCCCAAGGGGACAGACAGGATTGGGATACAATGAGCAGTTCTTC. Variable domain in full (rest from reference TRBV7-9 and TRBJ2-1): DTGVSQNPRHKITKRGQNVTFRCDPISEHNRLYWYRQTLGQGPEFLTYFQNEAQLEKSRLLSDRFSAERPKGSFSTLEIQRTEQGDSAMYLCASSPRGQTGLGYNEQFFGPGTRLTVL.

V usage is TRBV2 and J usage is TRBJ1-6; D gene uncertain. This CDR3 contains 14 residues. Trimming took 7 bases from V and 8 from J, leaving 15 bases between them. Per the germline V gene, CDR1 is SNHLY and CDR2 is FYNNEI. The CDR3 loop reads CASKGSHTDSPLHF. CDR3 coding DNA: TGTGCCAGCAAAGGCAGCCACACAGATTCACCCCTCCACTTT.